This T cell receptor (beta chain) was found in a study of response to subunit inactivated influenza vaccine. The sample holds many counts of this clonotype. Its antigen is unidentified. This CDR3 is 12 amino acids long. CDR1 is LNHNV and CDR2 is YYDKDF in the germline V gene (reference sequence). With 5 bases removed from V and 8 bases from J, the gap between germline ends came to 9 bases. Whole-study findings and limits: The authors suggested that few new T cells are recruited per seasonal influenza vaccination.

One entry per CDR3 protein, called by TCRdb with MiXCR from the RT-PCR reads. The sample has almost 600,000 distinct CDR3 sequences; roughly 15% are singletons. The starting material was PBMCs from blood, obtained 11 to 12 days after vaccination. The rearrangement uses TRBV15 and TRBJ1-4, with D unclear. This TCR came from a man between 45 and 60 years old who received an inactivated influenza vaccine. The DNA of the CDR3 is TGTGCCACCAGCGGTTCTGAGGAAAAACTGTTTTTT. This codes for CATSGSEEKLFF.